Below, 14 T cell receptor beta chains from the same sample are listed, as sequenced in a study of persistence of HIV-infected CD4 T cells (dated by TCRdb to 2018 to 2020). Taken with the paper, the label for treatment or condition translates to: suppressive antiretroviral therapy. Lysates of CMV-infected fibroblasts were used at 9 to 10 ug/mL for cell stimulation. Memory populations depleted of antigen-responding cells were obtained by sorting nonresponding CD40L-negative CD69-negative CD45RO-high memory CD4+ T cells. These TCRs are of unknown antigen specificity. The immunoSEQ hsTCRB assay version 4, run in survey mode, was used to sequence TCRbeta repertoires from genomic DNA. Here the immuneACCESS table is served through TCRdb, limited to in-frame sequences with V and J called. Missing clones are a known gap in these copies; in checked studies unresolved V genes cover under half, and the rest lacks a known reason. This sample gives fewer than 35,000 clones in total; roughly 80% of them show up just once. The leading ten clones occupy around 6.6% of the sample.

The specimen comprised CD4+ T cells sorted from PBMCs after 18-hour stimulation, sampled from a patient who received antiretroviral therapy. In light of the paper, this sample's cell subset or site label describes: CD40L-CD69- CD45RO-high memory CD4 T cells not responding to CMV lysate. The receptors derive from an adult woman with HIV who was CMV-seropositive.

The chain is built from TRBV5-1 and TRBJ1-1; D unclear. CDR3 length: 15 residues. In germline, CDR1 is SGHRS, CDR2 YFSETQ. V was cut by 0 bases and J by 1 base, with 10 bases left in between. DNA of the CDR3: TGCGCCAGCAGCTTGGTCCCCGGGCAGAACACTGAAGCTTTCTTT. Translated: CASSLVPGQNTEAFF.

The CDR3 loop reads CASSDPRSKNIQYF. The CDR3 region has the DNA TGTGCCAGTAGTGACCCCCGAAGCAAAAACATTCAGTACTTC. The V gene is TRBV28, the J gene TRBJ2-4; D uncertain. V was shortened by 9 bases and J by 3 bases, with 15 bases between the two germline ends. The CDR3 runs to 14 residues. Germline CDR1 MDHEN, CDR2 SYDVKM.

The chain joins TRBV28 to TRBJ1-4; D unresolved. CDR1 is MDHEN, CDR2 SYDVKM, per germline. V lost 4 bases, J lost 2 bases, and 8 bases lay in between. The CDR3 loop spans 14 amino acids. CDR3 region: CASSSGSTNEKLFF. CDR3 nucleotides: TGTGCCAGCAGTTCCGGCAGTACTAATGAAAAACTGTTTTTT.

The chain carries TRBV9 and TRBJ1-5; 7 bases match TRBD1. V shed 6 bases, J shed 4 bases, and the junction held 7 bases outside the gene matches. Germline V gene lookup returns CDR1 SGDLS and CDR2 YYNGEE. The CDR3 runs to 14 residues. The CDR3 is CASNRQGGNQPQHF. CDR3 bases: TGTGCCAGCAACAGACAGGGCGGGAATCAGCCCCAGCATTTT.

V usage is TRBV19 and J usage is TRBJ2-3; no definite D call. The germline CDR1 and CDR2 sequences are LNHDA and SQIVND (reference sequence). V was pared by 3 bases and J by 1 base, with 11 bases between. CDR3 length equals 15 residues. CDR3 protein: CASSIQGSGTDTQYF. CDR3 nucleotides: TGTGCCAGTAGTATCCAAGGATCCGGCACAGATACGCAGTATTTT.

This clone was detected only once. The chain joins TRBV19 to TRBJ2-3, with 12 bases lining up with TRBD2. Per germline, CDR1 LNHDA and CDR2 SQIVND (reference sequence). Unmatched junction bases numbered 7, after V lost 10 bases and J lost 5 bases. CDR3 size: 14 residues. CDR3: CATGLAGIKDTQYF. DNA of the CDR3: TGTGCCACCGGACTAGCGGGGATAAAAGATACGCAGTATTTT.

The table lists this clone with a count of one. The V gene is TRBV6-1, the J gene TRBJ1-1; unclear D gene. Germline V lookup: CDR1 MNHNS, CDR2 SASEGT. Trimming took off 2 bases at V and 1 base at J, with 8 bases between the two ends. This CDR3 comprises 14 residues. The DNA for the CDR3 is TGTGCCAGCAGTGAATTAACCCCGAACACTGAAGCTTTCTTT. Amino acid sequence: CASSELTPNTEAFF.

Only one count was recorded for this clone. The chain uses TRBV12-3 or TRBV12-4 and TRBJ2-5; a weak D match, TRBD2 (6 bases). The V end lost 5 bases, the J end lost 3 bases, and 10 bases lay between the germline ends. The CDR3 sequence is 13 residues long. The CDR3 DNA is TGTGCCAGCAGTCCTGGCGGGGAAGAGACCCAGTACTTC. It translates to CASSPGGEETQYF.

This clone was seen only once. The J gene is TRBJ1-2, the V gene TRBV2; 9 bases map to TRBD1. Germline trimming cut 6 bases from V and 7 bases from J; bases unmatched to any gene: 12. Germline assignment: CDR1 SNHLY and CDR2 FYNNEI. CDR3 length: 15 residues. The CDR3 region has the DNA TGTGCCAGCAGAACCGGGACAGGGAGGTCTAGTGGCTACACCTTC. Its protein product is CASRTGTGRSSGYTF.

This clone was found once. V gene TRBV5-4 combines with J gene TRBJ1-3; no clear D gene. V lost 4 bases and J 3 bases, leaving 14 bases between the germline ends. The V gene's germline CDR1 is SGHNT and CDR2 YYREEE (reference sequence). The length of the CDR3 is 15 residues. The CDR3 loop reads CASSPDRAIGNTIYF. The DNA of the CDR3 is TGTGCCAGCAGCCCCGACCGGGCCATTGGAAACACCATATATTTT.

This clone was recorded only once. The chain has TRBV11-3 and TRBJ1-2; TRBD1 matches at 9 bases. Germline V lookup: CDR1 SGHNT, CDR2 YENEEA. J was trimmed by 8 bases and V by 5 bases; bases with no gene match: 12. CDR3 length equals 15 residues. The CDR3 DNA is TGTGCCAGCAGCCAGGGGACAGGGCGGTCTGGGGGCTACACCTTC. It translates to CASSQGTGRSGGYTF.

The DNA of the CDR3 is TGTGCCAGCAGCTATCAACAGGGGAACACTGAAGCTTTCTTT. This translates into CASSYQQGNTEAFF. The genes are TRBV7-8 and TRBJ1-1, with D perhaps TRBD1 (6 bases). The germline CDR1 and CDR2 sequences are SGHVS and FQNEAQ. The CDR3 extends over 14 amino acids. The ends were cut back, 4 bases at V and 1 base at J, with 10 bases in the middle.

This clone has more than one count but fewer than ten. The gene calls are TRBV6-2 or TRBV6-3 and TRBJ1-5; 7 nucleotides match TRBD1. In germline, CDR1 is MNHEY, CDR2 SVGEGT. CDR3 length equals 19 residues. Trimming cost V 0 bases and J 1 base; bases outside gene matches: 12. DNA for the CDR3: TGTGCCAGCAGTTACTCGGCAGGGGGTGAGGCGCGGAGCAATCAGCCCCAGCATTTT. Translating gives CASSYSAGGEARSNQPQHF.

The chain uses TRBV5-4 and TRBJ2-7; D is ambiguous. This CDR3 contains 14 residues. The germline V and J ends were trimmed by 3 bases and 0 bases, with 10 bases remaining between them. Germline CDR1 and CDR2: SGHNT and YYREEE (reference sequence). CDR3 DNA: TGTGCCAGCAGCTCCCAGACTCACTCCTACGAGCAGTACTTC. Its translation: CASSSQTHSYEQYF.